This T cell receptor (beta chain) came from a study of ipilimumab plus nivolumab after autologous stem cell transplantation. Study in general: DLBCL patients had primary refractory or relapsed disease.

V trimming: 0 bases; J trimming: 5 bases; junction bases outside the gene matches: 3. The CDR3 contains 14 residues. In germline, CDR1 is MNHNS, CDR2 SASEGT. Assay: immunoSEQ multiplex PCR; the TCRdb copy retains only in-frame clones and omits some. This sample has around 20,000 clones, with just under 75% found just once. Patients got ipilimumab 1 mg/kg beginning 14 to 28 days post-transplant. The sequences come from PBMCs, collected in a trial of ipilimumab plus nivolumab as post-transplant consolidation. The TCR comes from a male donor with diffuse large B-cell lymphoma. V is TRBV6-1 and J is TRBJ1-1; 7 nucleotides align to TRBD1. For the CDR3, the DNA is TGTGCCAGCAGTGAAGCCAGGGGGAAAACTGAAGCTTTCTTT. Translating it yields CASSEARGKTEAFF.